These T cell receptor beta chains were read from a single sample in a study of cytomegalovirus exposure and HLA in healthy donors. Only in-frame clones appear in the TCRdb table, and some are missing; sequencing was by immunoSEQ multiplex PCR. Among 300,000 to 350,000 clones listed, approximately 88% were seen once. Sequenced sample: PBMCs. These receptors originate from a man aged 30 to 39 in good health and CMV-seronegative. Both conserved end residues are part of each CDR3. The D gene is left open where the match is weak. Some rows mark clone size as missing; the rest say once, few, many or name a class of expanded clone.

.	.	TRBV6-5	TRBJ2-7	CASRKLGQIQEQYF	TGTGCCAGCAGGAAACTCGGACAGATTCAAGAGCAGTACTTC
TRBD1	.	TRBV7-2	TRBJ1-5	CASSSGTGGNQPQHF	TGTGCCAGCAGCTCAGGGACAGGGGGCAATCAGCCCCAGCATTTT
.	.	TRBV19	TRBJ1-4	CASIGRGVGEKLFF	TGTGCCAGTATTGGTCGGGGAGTTGGTGAAAAACTGTTTTTT
.	.	TRBV5-1	TRBJ2-2	CASSRTISGKTNTGELFF	TGCGCCAGCAGCCGTACCATTAGCGGAAAGACGAACACCGGGGAGCTGTTTTTT
TRBD1	.	TRBV11-2	TRBJ1-6	CASSSGQDNNSPLHF	TGTGCCAGCAGCTCAGGACAGGACAACAATTCACCCCTCCACTTT
TRBD1	few	TRBV6-5	TRBJ1-6	CASSPRQGGSPLHF	TGTGCCAGCAGTCCCCGACAGGGTGGCTCACCCCTCCACTTT
TRBD1	.	TRBV19	TRBJ1-2	CASSINTGQNYGYTF	TGTGCCAGTAGTATTAATACGGGACAGAACTATGGCTACACCTTC
.	once	TRBV4-1	TRBJ2-3	CASSQTYVLGGRGTDTQYF	TGCGCCAGCAGCCAGACTTACGTTCTTGGGGGCAGGGGAACAGATACGCAGTATTTT
TRBD1	once	TRBV5-1	TRBJ2-3	CASSWTGHTDTQYF	TGCGCCAGCAGTTGGACAGGGCATACAGATACGCAGTATTTT
.	.	TRBV12-5	TRBJ1-1	CASGLAGQNTEAFF	TGTGCTAGTGGTTTGGCTGGACAGAACACTGAAGCTTTCTTT
TRBD1	.	TRBV6-5	TRBJ1-5	CASNTGRGLQPQHF	TGTGCCAGCAACACGGGCAGGGGGCTTCAGCCCCAGCATTTT
.	.	TRBV4-3	TRBJ2-7	CASSQDRSGSSYEQYF	TGCGCCAGCAGCCAAGATCGATCGGGGAGCTCCTACGAGCAGTACTTC
TRBD2	.	TRBV7-6	TRBJ2-1	CASSLGAGRYNEQFF	TGTGCCAGCAGCTTAGGAGCGGGGCGCTACAATGAGCAGTTCTTC
TRBD2	.	TRBV10-1	TRBJ2-1	CASNPGLAGANEQFF	TGCGCCAGCAACCCAGGACTAGCGGGGGCCAATGAGCAGTTCTTC
.	.	TRBV18	TRBJ1-2	CASSPMQDTLSGYTF	TGTGCCAGCTCACCAATGCAGGACACGCTTTCTGGCTACACCTTC
.	.	TRBV19	TRBJ1-1	CASNIGLDRSNTEAFF	TGTGCCAGTAACATTGGACTGGACAGATCAAACACTGAAGCTTTCTTT
.	few	TRBV4-1	TRBJ1-6	CASSQVTRGNSPLHF	TGCGCCAGCAGCCAAGTGACGCGAGGGAATTCACCCCTCCACTTT
.	.	TRBV11-2	TRBJ1-1	CASSFGEVTEAFF	TGTGCCAGCAGCTTCGGGGAGGTAACTGAAGCTTTCTTT
TRBD1	.	TRBV7-2	TRBJ2-3	CASSHRDRVITDTQYF	TGTGCCAGCAGCCACCGGGACAGGGTTATCACAGATACGCAGTATTTT
.	.	TRBV11-2	TRBJ1-1	CASGFGGNTEAFF	TGTGCGAGCGGTTTTGGAGGGAACACTGAAGCTTTCTTT
.	.	TRBV11-3	TRBJ2-1	CASSFTGSWVQFF	TGTGCCAGCAGCTTCACAGGGAGTTGGGTGCAGTTCTTC
TRBD1	.	TRBV10-1	TRBJ2-7	CASNTRQGLLGSEQYF	TGCGCCAGCAACACCCGACAGGGGCTCTTAGGATCCGAGCAGTACTTC
TRBD1	.	TRBV19	TRBJ1-2	CASSIRTGNYGYTF	TGTGCCAGTAGTATTCGGACAGGGAACTATGGCTACACCTTC
TRBD1	few	TRBV7-9	TRBJ1-2	CASSSTGQQYGYTF	TGTGCCAGCAGCTCCACGGGACAGCAGTATGGCTACACCTTC
TRBD1	.	TRBV6-1	TRBJ2-5	CASSADRVGQETQYF	TGTGCCAGCAGTGCAGACAGGGTTGGTCAAGAGACCCAGTACTTC
.	.	TRBV6-1	TRBJ1-4	CASTTGGDLGEKLFF	TGTGCCAGCACCACCGGGGGGGACCTGGGAGAAAAACTGTTTTTT
.	.	TRBV19	TRBJ1-2	CASSIGPGKRVGYTF	TGTGCCAGTAGTATAGGCCCGGGGAAGCGGGTCGGCTACACCTTC
.	.	TRBV7-2	TRBJ2-5	CASSFGLQETQYF	TGTGCCAGCAGCTTTGGACTGCAAGAGACCCAGTACTTC
TRBD1	.	TRBV13	TRBJ2-7	CASSPPGTGDYEQYF	TGTGCCAGCAGCCCCCCCGGGACAGGGGATTACGAGCAGTACTTC
TRBD1	.	TRBV6-1	TRBJ1-3	CASSEMTGSGNTIYF	TGTGCCAGCAGTGAAATGACAGGGTCCGGAAACACCATATATTTT
.	.	TRBV10-1	TRBJ1-1	CASSESGGGTEAFF	TGCGCCAGCAGTGAGTCCGGGGGTGGCACTGAAGCTTTCTTT
TRBD1	once	TRBV6-5	TRBJ1-2	CASSYKGQRNGYTF	TGTGCCAGCAGTTACAAGGGACAGCGAAATGGCTACACCTTC
TRBD2	once	TRBV29-1	TRBJ2-1	CSVVELAGGYNEQFF	TGCAGCGTCGTGGAACTAGCGGGCGGCTACAATGAGCAGTTCTTC
.	.	TRBV9	TRBJ2-7	CASSVAVQAEQYF	TGTGCCAGCAGCGTAGCCGTTCAGGCCGAGCAGTACTTC
.	.	TRBV4-1	TRBJ1-5	CASSLPGRRQPQHF	TGCGCCAGCAGCCTCCCGGGGAGACGGCAGCCCCAGCATTTT
TRBD1	few	TRBV7-7	TRBJ2-1	CASSPGTGDYNEQFF	TGTGCCAGCAGCCCCGGGACAGGAGACTACAATGAGCAGTTCTTC
TRBD1	.	TRBV7-9	TRBJ1-6	CASSLWDREASPLHF	TGTGCCAGCAGCTTATGGGACAGGGAAGCTTCACCCCTCCACTTT
TRBD1	.	TRBV5-4	TRBJ2-7	CASSTGQGRSEQYF	TGTGCCAGCAGCACCGGACAGGGTAGGAGCGAGCAGTACTTC
TRBD1	.	TRBV7-2	TRBJ1-2	CASRISFPGQRYYGYTF	TGTGCCAGCAGGATAAGCTTTCCGGGACAGCGGTACTATGGCTACACCTTC
TRBD2	.	TRBV7-6	TRBJ2-5	CASRPTYAGGGETQYF	TGTGCCAGCAGGCCAACTTACGCGGGGGGCGGAGAGACCCAGTACTTC
TRBD1	.	TRBV11-2	TRBJ1-4	CASSLVRGQGEKLFF	TGTGCCAGCAGCTTAGTCAGGGGGCAAGGGGAAAAACTGTTTTTT
TRBD1	once	TRBV7-8	TRBJ2-6	CASSSPMDRISGANVLTF	TGTGCCAGCAGCTCCCCCATGGACAGGATCTCTGGGGCCAACGTCCTGACTTTC
.	.	TRBV7-2	TRBJ2-7	CASSPLSRDKSYEQYF	TGTGCCAGCAGCCCGCTTAGCCGGGACAAATCCTACGAGCAGTACTTC
.	.	TRBV4-1	TRBJ2-7	CASSQDVVGSEQYF	TGCGCCAGCAGCCAAGATGTCGTAGGGAGCGAGCAGTACTTC
TRBD1	.	TRBV5-8	TRBJ2-7	CASSPRRDRDYEQYF	TGTGCCAGCAGCCCGAGACGGGACAGGGACTACGAGCAGTACTTC
.	.	TRBV6-6	TRBJ1-6	CASSYNEGDGSPLHF	TGTGCCAGCAGTTACAACGAAGGGGATGGTTCACCCCTCCACTTT
TRBD1	.	TRBV6-6	TRBJ2-7	CASIEQGAAYEQYF	TGTGCCAGCATCGAACAGGGGGCAGCCTACGAGCAGTACTTC
TRBD2	.	TRBV6-5	TRBJ2-5	CASGLGEAETQYF	TGTGCCAGCGGACTAGGGGAGGCCGAGACCCAGTACTTC
.	.	TRBV18	TRBJ1-1	CASSPYTGNTEAFF	TGTGCCAGCTCACCGTACACAGGGAACACTGAAGCTTTCTTT
TRBD1	many	TRBV10-3	TRBJ2-1	CAIRGGVSYNEQFF	TGTGCCATCAGAGGGGGCGTATCCTACAATGAGCAGTTCTTC
TRBD1	.	TRBV4-1	TRBJ1-6	CASSQDGQGRPHSPLHF	TGCGCCAGCAGCCAAGATGGACAGGGGAGGCCCCATTCACCCCTCCACTTT
TRBD1	.	TRBV18	TRBJ1-2	CASSPEGADGYTF	TGTGCCAGCTCACCCGAGGGGGCTGATGGCTACACCTTC
TRBD2	.	TRBV29-1	TRBJ2-2	CSVDRGTTNTGELFF	TGCAGCGTTGATCGGGGGACTACGAACACCGGGGAGCTGTTTTTT
.	.	TRBV28	TRBJ1-1	CASRGPKNTEAFF	TGTGCCAGCAGGGGGCCCAAGAACACTGAAGCTTTCTTT
.	.	TRBV5-1	TRBJ1-1	CASSPGQSGNTEAFF	TGCGCCAGCAGCCCGGGACAATCGGGTAACACTGAAGCTTTCTTT
.	.	TRBV11-2	TRBJ1-3	CASSLAGGPGNTIYF	TGTGCCAGCAGCTTAGCGGGGGGACCCGGAAACACCATATATTTT
.	.	TRBV5-6	TRBJ1-2	CASSLIPGGRYYGYTF	TGTGCCAGCAGCCTCATACCGGGAGGGAGGTACTATGGCTACACCTTC
TRBD1	.	TRBV7-9	TRBJ1-4	CASSLGETGLTEKLFF	TGTGCCAGCAGCTTAGGGGAGACAGGGTTAACGGAAAAACTGTTTTTT
.	.	TRBV2	TRBJ1-5	CASSENRDWGNQPQHF	TGTGCCAGCAGCGAAAATCGGGACTGGGGCAATCAGCCCCAGCATTTT